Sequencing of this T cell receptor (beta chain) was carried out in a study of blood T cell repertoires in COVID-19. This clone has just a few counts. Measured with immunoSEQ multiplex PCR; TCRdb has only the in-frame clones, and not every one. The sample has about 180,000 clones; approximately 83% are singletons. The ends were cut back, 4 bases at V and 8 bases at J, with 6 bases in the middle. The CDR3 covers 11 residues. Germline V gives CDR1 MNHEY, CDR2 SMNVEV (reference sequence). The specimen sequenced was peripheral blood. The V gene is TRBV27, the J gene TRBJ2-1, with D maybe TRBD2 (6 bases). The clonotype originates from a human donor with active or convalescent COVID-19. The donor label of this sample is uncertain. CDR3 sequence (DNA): TGTGCCAGCAGTTCTAGCGATGAGCAGTTCTTC. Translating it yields CASSSSDEQFF.